A few counts support the clone carrying this T cell receptor beta chain. This entry is derived from a study of T cells of healthy individuals. The length of the CDR3 is 12 residues. CDR1 LGHDT and CDR2 YNNKEL come from the germline V gene (reference sequence). V lost 3 bases, J lost 8 bases, and 5 bases lay in between. A single record per CDR3 protein comes from TCRdb applying MiXCR to the 5' RACE reads. This table holds tens of thousands of distinct CDR3 sequences, about 16% found once. This TCR was sampled from a human donor in good health. The V gene is TRBV3-1, the J gene TRBJ1-6; D gene uncertain. CDR3 sequence: CASSQSYSPLHF. Written as DNA, the CDR3 is TGTGCCAGCAGCCAGAGCTATTCACCCCTCCACTTT.